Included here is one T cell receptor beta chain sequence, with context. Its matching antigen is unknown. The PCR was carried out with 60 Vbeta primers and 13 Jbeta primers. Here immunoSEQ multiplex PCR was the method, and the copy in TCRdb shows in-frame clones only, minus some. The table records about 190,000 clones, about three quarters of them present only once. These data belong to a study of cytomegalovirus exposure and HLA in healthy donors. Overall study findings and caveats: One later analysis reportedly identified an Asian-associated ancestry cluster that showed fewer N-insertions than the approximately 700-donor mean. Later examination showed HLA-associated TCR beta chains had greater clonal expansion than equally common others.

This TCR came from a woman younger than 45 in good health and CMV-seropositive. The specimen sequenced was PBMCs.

Here the CDR3 reads CASTRVAVQTTEAFF. CDR3 nucleotides: TGTGCCAGCACTCGAGTGGCGGTTCAGACCACTGAAGCTTTCTTT. This chain joins TRBV6-6 and TRBJ1-1; D is unclear. The CDR3 spans 15 residues. Germline CDR1 and CDR2: MNHNY and SVGAGI (reference sequence). The germline V and J ends were trimmed by 7 bases and 4 bases, with 19 bases remaining between them.